Shown below are 15 T cell receptor beta chains from a single sample sequenced in a study of T-cell memory formation after mild COVID-19. A single record per CDR3 protein comes from TCRdb applying MiXCR to the 5' RACE reads. Altogether over 120,000 distinct CDR3 sequences are present, approximately 21% being singletons, with the ten largest covering around 2.5%. Material: PBMCs or a T cell subset sorted from them (not recorded which). These receptors came from an adult woman who had mild COVID-19 (a few samples of this study predate the infection). Cell type and time point are not known.

The table lists this clonotype with a few counts. V and J are TRBV7-9 and TRBJ2-7, with TRBD1 matching 8 bases. V gave up 5 bases and J gave up 6 bases; unmatched junction bases: 9. This CDR3 has 14 residues. Germline V CDR1 and CDR2: SEHNR, FQNEAQ (reference sequence). The CDR3 is CASSLGQGVPEQYF. As DNA, the CDR3 is TGTGCCAGCAGCCTTGGACAGGGTGTTCCCGAGCAGTACTTC.

The CDR3 DNA reads TGTGCCAGCAGCGTAGGGGGGAGACGGGACAGGCTCAGCACAGATACGCAGTATTTT. Protein sequence: CASSVGGRRDRLSTDTQYF. The V gene is TRBV9, the J gene TRBJ2-3; TRBD1 matches at 8 bases. The CDR3 consists of 19 residues. V dropped 0 bases and J dropped 0; count of bases not matched to a gene: 12. CDR1 is SGDLS, CDR2 YYNGEE, per germline.

In its sample, this clonotype was seen a few times. This chain uses TRBV7-9 with TRBJ2-5; D gene uncertain. The germline gives CDR1 SEHNR, CDR2 FQNEAQ (reference sequence). Trimming removed 5 bases at V and 5 bases at J, with 9 bases between. The CDR3 consists of 12 residues. The DNA for the CDR3 is TGTGCCAGCAGCCCGCAAGCGGAGACCCAGTACTTC. Encoded protein: CASSPQAETQYF.

This clonotype was detected only a few times. The rearrangement joins TRBV7-9 to TRBJ2-7; 7 positions agree with TRBD2. The CDR3 contains 14 residues. CDR1 is SEHNR, CDR2 FQNEAQ, per germline (reference sequence). V was pared by 7 bases and J by 7 bases, with 13 bases of the junction left unmatched. The CDR3 nucleotides are TGTGCCAGCAAATCTAGCCTCAGGGAGGGTGAGCAGTACTTC. Residues: CASKSSLREGEQYF.

The chain has TRBV7-9 and TRBJ1-2, with TRBD1 matching 7 bases. The ends lost 3 bases at V and 3 bases at J; junction bases unmatched: 7. Per the germline V gene, CDR1 is SEHNR and CDR2 is FQNEAQ (reference sequence). This CDR3 has 15 residues. CDR3 in DNA: TGTGCCAGCAGCTTGCCGGGACAGATTGACTATGGCTACACCTTC. Translation: CASSLPGQIDYGYTF.

This clonotype has only a few counts. DNA of the CDR3: TGCAGTGCTAGAGATTCGGACAGGGGATGGACTGAAGCTTTCTTT. Its protein product is CSARDSDRGWTEAFF. The chain joins TRBV20-1 to TRBJ1-1, with 9 positions matching TRBD1. After removal of 0 bases from V and 5 bases from J, the junction contained 7 bases not matched to a gene. Germline-derived CDR1 and CDR2 are DFQATT and SNEGSKA (reference sequence). This CDR3 contains 15 residues.

This sequence joins TRBV24-1 and TRBJ2-5, with D possibly being TRBD1 or TRBD2 (5 bases each). CDR3 size: 15 residues. From germline, CDR1 is KGHDR and CDR2 SFDVKD. Deletions cut 3 bases from V and 2 bases from J, with 12 bases between. CDR3 loop: CATSDHGTIQETQYF. CDR3 in DNA: TGTGCCACCAGTGATCACGGGACCATTCAAGAGACCCAGTACTTC.

Only a few counts were recorded for this clonotype. V is TRBV5-1 and J is TRBJ2-2, with TRBD2 identical over 13 bases. V lost 4 bases, J lost 6 bases, and 6 bases stayed unmatched. Per germline, CDR1 SGHRS and CDR2 YFSETQ. This CDR3 spans 16 amino acids. In DNA form, the CDR3 reads TGCGCCAGCAGCCGAACTAGCGGGGGGGCCCCCGGGGAGCTGTTTTTT. Protein: CASSRTSGGAPGELFF.

This sequence joins TRBV5-1 and TRBJ1-2, with D hard to call. Trimming took off 4 bases at V and 4 bases at J, with 11 bases between the two ends. The CDR3 length is 13 residues. CDR1 SGHRS and CDR2 YFSETQ come from the germline V gene. The CDR3 region is CASSPATIYGYTF. Here the CDR3 DNA reads TGCGCCAGCAGCCCGGCGACAATCTATGGCTACACCTTC.

This clonotype was counted a few times. The genes are TRBV24-1 and TRBJ2-3, with 7 bases fitting TRBD2. The CDR3 is 14 residues long. Germline V gene data show CDR1 as KGHDR and CDR2 as SFDVKD. The trim removed 10 bases at V and 0 bases at J, leaving 6 bases unmatched. CDR3 residues: CATQAGLSTDTQYF. CDR3 in DNA: TGTGCCACTCAAGCGGGACTCAGCACAGATACGCAGTATTTT.

This clonotype was observed a few times. The rearrangement joins TRBV7-9 to TRBJ2-1; 7 bases fit TRBD2. Unmatched junction bases numbered 6, after V lost 5 bases and J lost 2 bases. Germline values: CDR1 SEHNR, CDR2 FQNEAQ (reference sequence). This CDR3 is 15 amino acids long. The CDR3 sequence is CASSASGNPYNEQFF. DNA for the CDR3: TGTGCCAGCAGCGCCAGCGGGAACCCCTACAATGAGCAGTTCTTC.

This rearrangement joins TRBV18 to TRBJ2-7; 9 bases agree with TRBD1. Germline values: CDR1 KGHSH, CDR2 LQKENI. With 5 bases clipped from V and 6 bases from J, the junction kept 5 bases outside the gene matches. CDR3 size: 13 residues. The CDR3, as DNA: TGTGCCAGCTCAGCGGGACAGGGTAGCGAGCAGTACTTC. This gives the protein CASSAGQGSEQYF.

In its sample, this clonotype was seen a few times. The chain uses TRBV24-1 and TRBJ2-1, with 10 bases fitting TRBD2. The CDR3 spans 15 residues. Unmatched junction bases numbered 3, after V lost 2 bases and J lost 6 bases. The germline V gene has CDR1 KGHDR and CDR2 SFDVKD. DNA of the CDR3: TGTGCCACCAGTGATTCTCGGACTAGCGGCAATGAGCAGTTCTTC. Its translation: CATSDSRTSGNEQFF.

The J gene is TRBJ2-5, the V gene TRBV9, with D tentatively TRBD1 (5 bases). The CDR3 spans 14 residues. Germline V gene sequence: CDR1 SGDLS, CDR2 YYNGEE. Trimming left V 3 bases short and J 4 bases short, with 13 bases between. In DNA, the CDR3 is TGTGCCAGCAGCGCCTTTAGGGGCCCAGAGACCCAGTACTTC. Amino acids: CASSAFRGPETQYF.

V gene TRBV7-8 combines with J gene TRBJ1-1; D unclear. CDR3 length equals 14 residues. Germline lookup yields CDR1 SGHVS and CDR2 FQNEAQ. V was shortened by 5 bases and J by 5 bases, with 15 bases between the two germline ends. CDR3: CASSAPLTRTEAFF. The CDR3 DNA is TGTGCCAGCAGCGCCCCCTTAACGAGAACTGAAGCTTTCTTT.